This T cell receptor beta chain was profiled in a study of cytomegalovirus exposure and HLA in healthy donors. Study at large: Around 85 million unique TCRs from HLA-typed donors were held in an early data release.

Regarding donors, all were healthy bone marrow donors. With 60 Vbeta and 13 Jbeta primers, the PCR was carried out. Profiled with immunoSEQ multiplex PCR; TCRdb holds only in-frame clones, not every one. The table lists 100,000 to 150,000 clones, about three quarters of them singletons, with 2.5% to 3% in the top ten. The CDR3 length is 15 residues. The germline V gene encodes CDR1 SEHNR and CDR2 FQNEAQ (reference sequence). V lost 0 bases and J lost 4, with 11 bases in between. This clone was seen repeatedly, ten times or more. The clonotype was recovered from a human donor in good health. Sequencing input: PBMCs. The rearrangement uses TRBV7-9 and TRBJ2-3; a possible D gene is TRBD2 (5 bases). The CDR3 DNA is TGTGCCAGCAGCTTAGCCCCCGCGAGGGCAGATACGCAGTATTTT. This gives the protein CASSLAPARADTQYF. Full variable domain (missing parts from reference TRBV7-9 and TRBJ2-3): DTGVSQNPRHKITKRGQNVTFRCDPISEHNRLYWYRQTLGQGPEFLTYFQNEAQLEKSRLLSDRFSAERPKGSFSTLEIQRTEQGDSAMYLCASSLAPARADTQYFGPGTRLTVL.